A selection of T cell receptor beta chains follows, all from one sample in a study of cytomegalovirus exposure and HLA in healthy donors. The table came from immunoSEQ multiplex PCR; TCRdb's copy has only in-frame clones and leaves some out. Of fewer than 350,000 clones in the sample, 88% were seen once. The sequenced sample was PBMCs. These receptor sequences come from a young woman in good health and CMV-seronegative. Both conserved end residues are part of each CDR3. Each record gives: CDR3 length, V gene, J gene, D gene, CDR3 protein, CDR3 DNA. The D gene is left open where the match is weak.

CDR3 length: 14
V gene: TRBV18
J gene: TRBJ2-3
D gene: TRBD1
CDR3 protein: CASSPGTGTNTQYF
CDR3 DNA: TGTGCCAGCTCACCCGGGACAGGGACAAATACGCAGTATTTT

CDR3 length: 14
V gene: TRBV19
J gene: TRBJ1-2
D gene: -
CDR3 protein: CASSIVSTDSGYTF
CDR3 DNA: TGTGCCAGTAGTATAGTCTCGACCGACTCCGGCTACACCTTC

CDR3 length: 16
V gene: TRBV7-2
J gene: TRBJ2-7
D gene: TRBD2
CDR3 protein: CASSPKLAGGPYEQYF
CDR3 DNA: TGTGCCAGCAGTCCAAAATTAGCGGGAGGACCCTACGAGCAGTACTTC

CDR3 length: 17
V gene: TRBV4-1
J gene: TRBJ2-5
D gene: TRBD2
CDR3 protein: CASSQALSGRAGETQYF
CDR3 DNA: TGCGCCAGCAGCCAAGCTTTAAGTGGGAGGGCCGGAGAGACCCAGTACTTC

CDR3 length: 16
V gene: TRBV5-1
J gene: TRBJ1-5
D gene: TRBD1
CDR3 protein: CASSSSPGQKNQPQHF
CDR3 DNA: TGCGCCAGCAGCTCATCTCCGGGACAGAAGAATCAGCCCCAGCATTTT

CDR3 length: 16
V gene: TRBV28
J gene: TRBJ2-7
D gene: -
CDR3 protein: CASALRGTVNSYEQYF
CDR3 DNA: TGTGCCAGTGCCCTCCGCGGGACAGTAAACTCCTACGAGCAGTACTTC

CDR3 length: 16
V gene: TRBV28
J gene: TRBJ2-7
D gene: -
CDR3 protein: CASSQSLAENSYEQYF
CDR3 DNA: TGTGCCAGCAGTCAGTCCTTGGCGGAGAACTCCTACGAGCAGTACTTC

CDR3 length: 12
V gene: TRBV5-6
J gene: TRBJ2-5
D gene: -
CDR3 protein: CASSIDRQTQYF
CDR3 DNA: TGTGCCAGCAGCATCGACAGGCAGACCCAGTACTTC

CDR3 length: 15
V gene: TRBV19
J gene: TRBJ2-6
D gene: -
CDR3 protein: CASSIEATGANVLTF
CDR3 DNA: TGTGCCAGTAGTATTGAGGCAACTGGGGCCAACGTCCTGACTTTC

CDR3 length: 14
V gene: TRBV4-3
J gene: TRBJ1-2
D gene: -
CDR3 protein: CASSQGLPSYGYTF
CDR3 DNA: TGCGCCAGCAGCCAAGGACTACCCTCCTATGGCTACACCTTC

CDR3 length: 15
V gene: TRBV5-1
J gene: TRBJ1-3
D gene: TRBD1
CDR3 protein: CASSGTQGAGNTIYF
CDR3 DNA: TGCGCCAGCAGCGGAACACAGGGGGCTGGAAACACCATATATTTT

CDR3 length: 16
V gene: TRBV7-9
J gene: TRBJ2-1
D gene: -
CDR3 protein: CASSLVPAEAYNEQFF
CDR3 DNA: TGTGCCAGCAGCTTAGTCCCAGCGGAGGCCTACAATGAGCAGTTCTTC

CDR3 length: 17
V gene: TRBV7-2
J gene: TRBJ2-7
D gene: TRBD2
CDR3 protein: CASSWSGLAGTTYEQYF
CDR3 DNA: TGTGCCAGCAGCTGGTCCGGGTTAGCGGGGACAACCTACGAGCAGTACTTC

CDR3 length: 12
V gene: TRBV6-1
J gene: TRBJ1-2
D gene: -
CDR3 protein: CASSRGNYGYTF
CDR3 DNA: TGTGCCAGCAGCCGGGGAAACTATGGCTACACCTTC